This T cell receptor beta chain was sequenced in a study of T cells in Graves' hyperthyroidism and ophthalmopathy. This clonotype was observed at least ten times. Its antigen is still unknown. The study, taken as a whole, reports: Onset of ophthalmopathy came a median approximately 6.8 months after the model predicted it.

V shed 1 base, J shed 3 bases, and the junction held 4 bases outside the gene matches. Germline V gene data show CDR1 as KGHDR and CDR2 as SFDVKD. This CDR3 contains 16 residues. RNA transcripts gave rise to amplified TCR beta CDR3 regions. A first-round RT-PCR of the TCR CDR3 used the HTBI primer set. TCRdb re-called the multiplex PCR reads with MiXCR, one entry per CDR3 protein. The sample records approximately 350,000 distinct CDR3 sequences, 15% being singletons. Source material: blood. The TCR comes from a woman aged 55-69 years with Graves' ophthalmopathy. The chain recombines TRBV24-1 with TRBJ2-5; 10 bases line up with TRBD2. The CDR3 nucleotides read TGTGCCACCAGTGATTTCCTAGCGGGGGATGAAGAGACCCAGTACTTC. Encoded protein: CATSDFLAGDEETQYF.